The subject of this entry is one TCR beta chain. Study processing details: From reference gene primer amplification, estimates of nucleated cell counts were derived. Measured with immunoSEQ multiplex PCR; TCRdb has only the in-frame clones, and not every one. The V and J calls and clone size come from that table; D and trimming were worked out from the DNA. This repertoire shows more than 45,000 clones, 75% to 90% found once; its top ten account for 2.5% to 3%. These data belong to a study of blood T cell repertoires in COVID-19. Study context: Sites across the United States, Italy and Spain contributed samples from acute and convalescent COVID-19.

The V gene end was trimmed by 0 bases and the J gene end by 4 bases; junction bases not matched to a gene: 1. Looked up from germline, CDR1 is LNHNV and CDR2 is YYDKDF (reference sequence). The CDR3 totals 14 residues. The clonotype comes from a man older than 75 with acute or convalescent COVID-19. Sequences were obtained from peripheral blood. V is TRBV15 and J is TRBJ1-2; 8 bases match TRBD1. The CDR3 here is CATSRDQGAYGYTF. The CDR3 nucleotides read TGTGCCACCAGCAGAGATCAGGGGGCCTATGGCTACACCTTC.